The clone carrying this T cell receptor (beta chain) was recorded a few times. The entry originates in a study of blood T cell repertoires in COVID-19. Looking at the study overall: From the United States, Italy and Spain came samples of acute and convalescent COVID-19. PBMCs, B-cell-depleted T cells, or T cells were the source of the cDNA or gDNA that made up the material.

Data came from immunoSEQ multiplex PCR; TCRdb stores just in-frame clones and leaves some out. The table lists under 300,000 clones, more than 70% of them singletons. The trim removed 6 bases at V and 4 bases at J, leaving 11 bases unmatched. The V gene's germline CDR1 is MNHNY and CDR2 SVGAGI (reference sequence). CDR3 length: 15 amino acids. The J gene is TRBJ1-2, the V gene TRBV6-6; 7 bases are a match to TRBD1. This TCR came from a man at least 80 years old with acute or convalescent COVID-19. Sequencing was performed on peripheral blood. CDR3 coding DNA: TGTGCCAGCAGACGCACAGGGGCCGAGGGCTATGGCTACACCTTC. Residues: CASRRTGAEGYGYTF.